A selection of T cell receptor beta chains follows, all from one sample in a study of T-cell memory formation after mild COVID-19. TCRdb analysed the 5' RACE reads with MiXCR anew, one entry per CDR3 protein. The profile covers roughly 310,000 distinct CDR3 sequences, with about a sixth appearing a single time and 20% to 25% taken by the ten largest. Input material: PBMCs or a T cell subset sorted from them (not recorded which). The receptors derive from a man between 18 and 35 years old who had mild COVID-19 (a few samples of this study predate the infection). Cell type and time point are not known. The CDR3 runs from the conserved cysteine through the conserved F or W. The D gene is left open where the match is weak. Clone size is shown for a subset of rows, as once, few, many or a class of expanded clone.

>NA|TRBV7-6|TRBJ1-5|NA
CASSLAWVWGHFNQPQHF
TGTGCCAGCAGCTTAGCGTGGGTGTGGGGACACTTCAATCAGCCCCAGCATTTT
>NA|TRBV18|TRBJ2-7|many
CASSPRSGTKNEQYF
TGTGCCAGCTCACCACGATCGGGCACGAAAAACGAGCAGTACTTC
>NA|TRBV2|TRBJ2-5|NA
CASSEALPGPKETQYF
TGTGCCAGCAGTGAAGCGCTTCCGGGGCCCAAAGAGACCCAGTACTTC
>NA|TRBV7-6|TRBJ2-7|NA
CASSLQQAPGEQYF
TGTGCCAGCAGCTTACAACAGGCTCCTGGCGAGCAGTACTTC
>NA|TRBV4-3|TRBJ1-3|NA
CASSQGRPAGNTIYF
TGCGCCAGCAGCCAAGGGAGACCGGCTGGAAACACCATATATTTT
>NA|TRBV6-1|TRBJ1-2|NA
CASSESGLGGRHYGYTF
TGTGCCAGCAGTGAATCAGGCCTAGGGGGACGGCACTATGGCTACACCTTC
>NA|TRBV20-1|TRBJ2-7|few
CSAIDLTYEQYF
TGCAGTGCTATAGACCTAACCTACGAGCAGTACTTC
>TRBD2|TRBV3-1|TRBJ2-5|NA
CASSRSGGETQYF
TGTGCCAGCAGCCGGAGCGGGGGTGAGACCCAGTACTTC
>NA|TRBV24-1|TRBJ1-5|NA
CATSVDPGRRYSNQPQHF
TGTGCCACCAGTGTCGACCCGGGACGGAGATATAGCAATCAGCCCCAGCATTTT
>TRBD1|TRBV29-1|TRBJ2-4|few
CSVETGTASLAKNIQYF
TGCAGCGTTGAAACCGGGACAGCGTCCCTAGCCAAAAACATTCAGTACTTC
>NA|TRBV7-2|TRBJ1-5|NA
CASSLGGRDNQPQHF
TGTGCCAGCAGCTTAGGGGGAAGAGACAATCAGCCCCAGCATTTT
>TRBD1|TRBV24-1|TRBJ2-2|few
CATSDLSGGSTGELFF
TGTGCCACCAGTGATTTATCAGGGGGAAGCACCGGGGAGCTGTTTTTT
>TRBD1|TRBV7-9|TRBJ1-2|few
CASSTSDRADGYTF
TGTGCCAGCAGCACTTCGGACAGGGCGGATGGCTACACCTTC
>NA|TRBV10-2|TRBJ1-1|NA
CASSAGWGTEAFF
TGCGCCAGCAGCGCGGGTTGGGGGACTGAAGCTTTCTTT
>NA|TRBV7-2|TRBJ2-3|once
CASSFDSGTQYF
TGTGCCAGCAGCTTCGACTCTGGGACGCAGTATTTT
>TRBD2|TRBV6-8|TRBJ2-5|NA
CASPGTGGVETQYF
TGTGCCAGCCCTGGCACGGGGGGAGTCGAGACCCAGTACTTC
>TRBD2|TRBV7-2|TRBJ2-1|NA
CASSLALAGGLGNEQFF
TGTGCCAGCAGCTTAGCCCTAGCGGGGGGGCTTGGGAATGAGCAGTTCTTC
>NA|TRBV5-6|TRBJ2-1|many
CASSLGAGSSYNEQFF
TGTGCCAGCAGCTTGGGTGCGGGAAGCTCCTACAATGAGCAGTTCTTC
>NA|TRBV20-1|TRBJ2-1|many
CSADRRLNEQFF
TGCAGTGCGGACCGACGGCTCAATGAGCAGTTCTTC
>NA|TRBV7-9|TRBJ2-2|few
CASSAQGFGELFF
TGTGCCAGCAGCGCACAGGGTTTTGGGGAGCTGTTTTTT
>NA|TRBV4-1|TRBJ2-7|NA
CASSRPGGGEQYF
TGCGCCAGCAGCCGACCCGGGGGAGGCGAGCAGTACTTC
>NA|TRBV13|TRBJ1-2|NA
CASSLGLQLYGYTF
TGTGCCAGCAGCTTAGGCCTCCAGTTGTATGGCTACACCTTC
>TRBD2|TRBV4-1|TRBJ2-2|NA
CASSPRGTSGFTGELFF
TGCGCCAGCAGCCCCCGGGGGACTAGTGGGTTCACCGGGGAGCTGTTTTTT
>TRBD2|TRBV20-1|TRBJ2-1|few
CSARVSGGFNEQFF
TGCAGTGCTAGAGTTAGCGGGGGATTCAATGAGCAGTTCTTC
>TRBD1|TRBV2|TRBJ1-1|few
CASSRQGLMNTEAFF
TGTGCCAGCAGCCGACAGGGACTCATGAACACTGAAGCTTTCTTT
>NA|TRBV2|TRBJ1-5|NA
CASSEESTGNQPQHF
TGTGCCAGCAGTGAAGAGAGTACAGGGAATCAGCCCCAGCATTTT
>NA|TRBV28|TRBJ1-4|few
CASSPPGQKKLFF
TGTGCCAGCAGTCCTCCCGGACAGAAAAAACTGTTTTTT
>NA|TRBV6-6|TRBJ1-5|many
CASSLQGGNQPQHF
TGTGCCAGCAGTCTGCAGGGCGGCAATCAGCCCCAGCATTTT
>TRBD1|TRBV14|TRBJ2-1|few
CASSQAYRDRAHNEQFF
TGTGCCAGCAGCCAGGCCTATAGGGACAGGGCCCACAATGAGCAGTTCTTC
>NA|TRBV7-8|TRBJ1-5|NA
CASSQGRGVNQPQHF
TGTGCCAGCAGCCAGGGACGGGGGGTCAATCAGCCCCAGCATTTT
>NA|TRBV24-1|TRBJ2-3|NA
CATSADTDTQYF
TGTGCCACCAGTGCTGACACAGATACGCAGTATTTT